The 17 T cell receptor beta chains below all came from one sample that was sequenced in a study of OX40 agonist ivuxolimab in advanced cancers. TCRdb's table, derived via immunoSEQ multiplex PCR, lists solely in-frame clones and lacks some. This table holds tens of thousands of clones, approximately 86% found once. Specimen: CD4+ or CD8+ T cells sorted from blood, collected in a trial of the OX40 agonist ivuxolimab. The receptor source for this set is an adult with an advanced solid tumor such as melanoma, head and neck, liver or kidney cancer.

The chain combines TRBV5-5 with TRBJ2-3, with 8 bases fitting TRBD1. Per the germline V gene, CDR1 is SGHKS and CDR2 is YYEKEE (reference sequence). The CDR3 extends over 16 amino acids. Unmatched junction bases numbered 7, after V lost 2 bases and J lost 2 bases. For the CDR3, the DNA is TGTGCCAGCAGCTTAAAGACAGGGGCCTCCACAGATACGCAGTATTTT. It yields the protein CASSLKTGASTDTQYF.

This chain connects TRBV19 to TRBJ1-5; D is unclear. This CDR3 spans 12 amino acids. The germline V and J ends were trimmed by 5 bases and 10 bases, with 12 bases remaining between them. CDR1 is LNHDA and CDR2 is SQIVND in the germline V gene (reference sequence). CDR3 in amino acids: CASSPGDAPQHF. DNA of the CDR3: TGTGCCAGTAGTCCCGGGGATGCTCCCCAGCATTTT.

The chain recombines TRBV27 with TRBJ2-1; possibly TRBD1 for D (5 bases). Germline CDR1 reads MNHEY; CDR2 reads SMNVEV (reference sequence). There are 13 residues in the CDR3. V was pared by 3 bases and J by 4 bases, with 7 bases between. CDR3 in amino acids: CASSFPGYNEQFF. The CDR3 nucleotides are TGTGCCAGCAGTTTTCCAGGGTACAATGAGCAGTTCTTC.

The rearrangement links TRBV19 to TRBJ1-5, with 7 bases identical to TRBD1. Losses at the gene ends were 5 bases for V and 0 bases for J; bases not matched to a gene: 7. The germline V gene encodes CDR1 LNHDA and CDR2 SQIVND (reference sequence). The CDR3 consists of 16 residues. CDR3 bases: TGTGCCAGTAGTCCCTCGGACAGGTATAGCAATCAGCCCCAGCATTTT. Residues: CASSPSDRYSNQPQHF.

The chain couples TRBV28 to TRBJ2-7; D call uncertain. Trimming shortened V by 6 bases and J by 2 bases, and 8 bases separated the two germline ends. The CDR3 contains 12 residues. The germline V gene has CDR1 MDHEN and CDR2 SYDVKM. For the CDR3, the DNA is TGTGCCAGCAGCGTGGAAGCCTACGAGCAGTACTTC. The encoded protein is CASSVEAYEQYF.

The J gene is TRBJ2-5, the V gene TRBV7-8; D remains ambiguous. The end of the DNA fits TRBJ2-7 better, so the J call may be wrong. The CDR3 has 14 residues. The germline V gene has CDR1 SGHVS and CDR2 FQNEAQ. The CDR3 DNA reads as TGTGCCAGCAGCGCTTTCATCGAGTCCTACGAGCAGTACTTC. Protein: CASSAFIESYEQYF.

V is TRBV7-9 and J is TRBJ2-7; 11 nucleotides align to TRBD1. The CDR3 has 15 residues. Unmatched junction bases numbered 5, after V lost 5 bases and J lost 2 bases. The germline gives CDR1 SEHNR, CDR2 FQNEAQ (reference sequence). The CDR3 region is CASSPGTGGPYEQYF. The CDR3 DNA reads as TGTGCCAGCAGCCCCGGGACAGGGGGACCCTACGAGCAGTACTTC.

The chain uses TRBV11-2 and TRBJ2-7; 8 bases line up with TRBD1. V gave up 1 base and J gave up 3 bases; unmatched junction bases: 5. The germline V gene has CDR1 SGHAT and CDR2 FQNNGV. CDR3 length: 15 amino acids. CDR3 region: CASSLGTGRHYEQYF. In nucleotides, the CDR3 is TGTGCCAGCAGCTTAGGGACAGGGAGACACTACGAGCAGTACTTC.

This chain joins TRBV6-6 and TRBJ1-5; 10 bases are a match to TRBD1. V lost 4 bases to trimming and J lost 8 bases; unmatched junction nucleotides: 5. The germline V gene encodes CDR1 MNHNY and CDR2 SVGAGI (reference sequence). This CDR3 region has 14 residues. CDR3 residues: CASSSGQGREPQHF. For the CDR3, the DNA is TGTGCCAGCAGTTCGGGACAGGGGAGGGAGCCCCAGCATTTT.

This chain joins TRBV10-3 and TRBJ2-3, with D possibly TRBD2 on 5 matching bases. Germline assignment: CDR1 ENHRY and CDR2 SYGVKD. There are 15 residues in the CDR3. The V gene lost 6 bases and the J gene lost 0 bases, with 13 bases spanning the gap. The CDR3 bases are TGTGCCATCAGGACGGGAAGACGGAGCACAGATACGCAGTATTTT. Protein product: CAIRTGRRSTDTQYF.

The J gene is TRBJ2-5, the V gene TRBV7-6; 14 positions match TRBD2. Germline CDR1 is SGHVS and CDR2 is FNYEAQ. This CDR3 contains 21 residues. The junction had 18 bases not matched to a gene; V was cut back by 3 bases and J by 3 bases. The CDR3 DNA follows: TGTGCCAGCAGCTTTGGCAGACAGTTGACTAGCGGGAGGGCTAGGGAAGAGACCCAGTACTTC. Translated: CASSFGRQLTSGRAREETQYF. The variable domain in full, with the rest retrieved from reference TRBV7-6 and TRBJ2-5, is GAGVSQSPRYKVTKRGQDVALRCDPISGHVSLYWYRQALGQGPEFLTYFNYEAQQDKSGLPNDRFSAERPEGSISTLTIQRTEQRDSAMYRCASSFGRQLTSGRAREETQYFGPGTRLLVL.

This clone was seen only once. The chain links TRBV6-1 to TRBJ1-4; tentative D call: TRBD1 (6 bases). This CDR3 spans 14 amino acids. Per the germline V gene, CDR1 is MNHNS and CDR2 is SASEGT. Trimming left V 4 bases short and J 5 bases short, with 11 bases between. CDR3 nucleotide sequence: TGTGCCAGCAGTGTGGCAGGGGTGAATGAAAAACTGTTTTTT. Its protein product is CASSVAGVNEKLFF.

This chain joins TRBV11-1 and TRBJ2-5, with 7 nucleotides matching TRBD2. Germline trimming cut 6 bases from V and 5 bases from J; bases unmatched to any gene: 12. CDR3 length: 15 residues. The germline CDR1 and CDR2 sequences are SGHAT and FQDESV (reference sequence). DNA for the CDR3: TGTGCCAGCAGTTCCCCAAGATATAGCGGGGAGACCCAGTACTTC. As protein: CASSSPRYSGETQYF.

V gene TRBV9 combines with J gene TRBJ1-5, with D maybe TRBD1 (5 bases). Germline values: CDR1 SGDLS, CDR2 YYNGEE. V was shortened by 4 bases and J by 7 bases, with 15 bases between the two germline ends. This CDR3 has 14 amino acids. The DNA of the CDR3 is TGTGCCAGCAGCCCCTGGGACCTCGGCCAGCCCCAGCATTTT. This translates into CASSPWDLGQPQHF.

The genes are TRBV19 and TRBJ2-1; TRBD2 agrees at 15 bases. The CDR3 consists of 15 residues. Unmatched junction bases numbered 3, after V lost 5 bases and J lost 7 bases. Germline loops: CDR1 LNHDA, CDR2 SQIVND (reference sequence). Written as DNA, the CDR3 is TGTGCCAGTAGTCTCGGGACTAGCGGGAGGAATGAGCAGTTCTTC. This codes for CASSLGTSGRNEQFF.

The J gene is TRBJ2-7, the V gene TRBV13, with unresolved D. Looked up from germline, CDR1 is PRHDT and CDR2 is FYEKMQ (reference sequence). V dropped 4 bases and J dropped 7 bases, with 14 bases sitting between them. There are 13 residues in the CDR3. In DNA, the CDR3 is TGTGCCAGCAGCTCTCGGGTCGGTGTAGAGCAGTACTTC. As protein: CASSSRVGVEQYF.

As for this clone: The junction departs from germline at one end; a sequencing error may be responsible. V usage is TRBV9 and J usage is TRBJ2-1; D is possibly TRBD1 (5 bases). CDR3 length: 15 amino acids. The germline V gene has CDR1 SGDLS and CDR2 YYNGEE. In nucleotides, the CDR3 is TGTGCCACCAGCAGGGCGGCGAGCTCCTACAATGAGCAGTTCTTC. Its translation: CATSRAASSYNEQFF.